The 5 T cell receptor beta chains given below trace back to one sample, sequenced in a study of molecular identifiers for immune sequencing clone quantification. TCRdb redid the calling of the PCR reads with MiXCR, one entry per CDR3 protein. The sample shows over 60,000 distinct CDR3 sequences, under 20% of them seen only once. The sample taken for sequencing was naive CD8+ T cells from blood, with Jurkat cell RNA spiked in. Subset described: FACS-sorted CD8+CD4-CCR7+CD45RA+ naive T cells. These receptors were taken from a human donor in good health. Some libraries in this study had Jurkat cell RNA spiked in.

The table lists this clonotype with many counts. The V gene is TRBV7-2, the J gene TRBJ2-3; a possible D gene is TRBD1 (5 bases). V was pared by 1 base and J by 0 bases, with 11 bases between. This CDR3 comprises 16 residues. In germline, CDR1 is SGHTA, CDR2 FQGNSA. CDR3 in DNA: TGTGCCAGCAGCTTAGTACAGGCACCTAGCACAGATACGCAGTATTTT. The encoded protein is CASSLVQAPSTDTQYF.

V is TRBV10-1 and J is TRBJ2-1; TRBD2 agrees at 8 bases. The CDR3 extends over 14 amino acids. The trim removed 4 bases at V and 6 bases at J, leaving 5 bases unmatched. Germline-derived CDR1 and CDR2 are WNHNN and SYGVQD (reference sequence). The CDR3 DNA is TGCGCCAGCAGTGCGGGAGGGCTCTCCAATGAGCAGTTCTTC. Translated, it gives CASSAGGLSNEQFF.

This clonotype has ten or more counts. The chain is built from TRBV7-9 and TRBJ1-1; D not certain. The CDR3 runs to 16 residues. The ends were cut back, 5 bases at V and 4 bases at J, with 20 bases in the middle. The germline CDR1 and CDR2 sequences are SEHNR and FQNEAQ (reference sequence). The CDR3 sequence is CASSQTDLTWGTEAFF. CDR3 DNA: TGTGCCAGCAGCCAGACCGACCTGACCTGGGGCACTGAAGCTTTCTTT.

The sample holds a few counts of this clonotype. This is likely a read error, given that the CDR3 carries no conserved phenylalanine or tryptophan at its end. The chain is built from TRBV7-9 and TRBJ1-1; D is ambiguous. This CDR3 has 13 residues. Trimming took 5 bases from V and 0 from J, leaving 7 bases between them. Germline CDR1 reads SEHNR; CDR2 reads FQNEAQ (reference sequence). DNA of the CDR3: TGTGCCAGCAGCGCTACGATGAACACTGAAGCTTTCCTT. Its translation is CASSATMNTEAFL.

In its sample, this clonotype was seen many times. V usage is TRBV20-1 and J usage is TRBJ2-4; TRBD2 aligns across 10 bases. Trimming removed 6 bases from V and 0 bases from J; junction bases left unmatched: 14. Germline values: CDR1 DFQATT, CDR2 SNEGSKA (reference sequence). The CDR3 spans 18 residues. The CDR3 loop is CSAYETSGLMLAKNIQYF. The CDR3, as DNA: TGCAGTGCCTATGAGACTAGCGGGCTAATGTTAGCCAAAAACATTCAGTACTTC.